Detailed here is one TCR beta chain. The CDR3 loop spans 10 amino acids. Trimming pared 6 bases from V and 10 bases from J, leaving 13 bases between. In germline, CDR1 is DFQATT, CDR2 SNEGSKA (reference sequence). Repertoires were generated with immunoSEQ multiplex PCR, while TCRdb's copy carries only in-frame clones and drops some. In the table there are 40,000 or so clones, around 79% of which are singletons. The data were taken from a study of T cells in localized non-small cell lung cancer. The sequences come from PBMCs, collected before any cancer treatment. This receptor was taken from a woman aged 35 to 70 with stage II squamous cell lung carcinoma. V usage is TRBV20-1 and J usage is TRBJ2-7; tentative D call: TRBD2 (6 bases). CDR3 in amino acids: CSAGREAQYF. CDR3 in DNA: TGCAGTGCCGGCAGGGAGGCCCAGTACTTC.